This record looks at one T cell receptor (beta chain) sequence and its context. This clonotype appeared a few times. Which antigen it targets is not known. No much larger clonotype is one base removed from it; base qualities were not supplied. This sample stems from a study of identical twins (dated by TCRdb to the mid-2010s). At the level of the whole study: The study deep-sequenced TCR alpha and beta repertoires from monozygotic twins, unrelated adults of various ages and cord blood to test whether fetal clonotypes persist. To rule out contamination, replicate twin experiments were performed at different times with different library preparation protocols. What the research found in general, with its limitations: Because the same donors could not be followed over many years, the conclusions depended on cross-sectional statistical analysis. The excess sharing between twins in beta out-of-frame sequences was weaker because fewer shared sequences reduced the signal-to-noise ratio. Invariant T cells such as MAIT and iNKT could partly confound zero-insertion analyses, though diverse VJ usage argued against this for most clonotypes. Compared with coincidental sharing between unrelated individuals, out-of-frame TCR alpha sequences shared between twins had an excess of sequences with low generation probability. Abundant cord blood beta clonotypes had fewer insertions, young adult naive repertoires showed a similar but weaker trend, and memory repertoires showed no such trend. In monozygotic twins, recombination models systematically underestimated out-of-frame TCR alpha sharing, but the models matched the sharing seen between unrelated individuals.

Every donor was a healthy Caucasian. Three unrelated non-twin adults were additionally sequenced: a male aged 18 to 29, a male aged 50 to 60 and a female aged 50 to 60. Using Miltenyi CD45RO+ enrichment and human naive T-cell isolation kits, memory (CD45RO+) and naive T cells were isolated from PBMC. Libraries were built with 5' RACE. The sequencing machine was an Illumina HiSeq 2000. Template switching added a universal primer binding site, and the final cDNA carried a unique molecular identifier that allowed TCR cDNA molecules to be counted accurately. Specific primers in the conserved constant-segment region were used to synthesize first-strand cDNA for the TCR alpha and beta chains. Each cDNA library was double barcoded, with a SMART-Mk sample barcode plus Illumina barcodes, to control for contamination. Two successive PCR steps introduced TruSeq adapter sequences along with Illumina sample barcodes. TCR alpha and beta cDNA libraries were sequenced on the Illumina HiSeq platform with custom primers. Per the original workflow: Raw reads were processed with MiGEC to extract unique molecular identifiers, and MiXCR was used to determine CDR3 positions. Recombination models were inferred per individual with the repgenHMM and IGoR tools using an EM algorithm. The tcR package in R was used for shared clonotype analysis, with sharing normalized by the product of cloneset sizes. To study raw recombination without the effects of thymic and clonal selection, out-of-frame nonproductive sequences were analyzed. TCRdb redid the processing of the public reads, applying fastp at Q25 and MiXCR, and retained in-frame beta chains. Here each entry gathers all rows of one CDR3 protein and keeps the most common genes and DNA. None of the V and J calls come from the authors' own analysis; TCRdb made them. In this sample the table shows 400,000 to 500,000 distinct CDR3 sequences, approximately 18% of which occur a single time. 12% of the sample lies in the top ten.

Looking up the germline V gene yields CDR1 SGHRS and CDR2 YFSETQ. The CDR3 sequence holds 14 residues, the cysteine and phenylalanine included. Only the CDR3 portion is preserved as DNA: 42 bases, with reading frame beginning at the first base. V is reduced by 0 bases and J by 6 bases, leaving a spacing of 11 bases between them. The clonotype originates from a man between 45 and 60 years old in good health. The sequence links TRBV5-1 to TRBJ2-3; the D gene cannot be resolved reliably. The specimen sequenced was naive T cells sorted from blood. The cell subset or site label corresponds to: cells isolated with a human naive T-cell isolation kit. The CDR3 region has the sequence CASSLATGMDTQYF. The DNA sequence is TGCGCCAGCAGCTTGGCCACCGGCATGGATACGCAGTATTTT.